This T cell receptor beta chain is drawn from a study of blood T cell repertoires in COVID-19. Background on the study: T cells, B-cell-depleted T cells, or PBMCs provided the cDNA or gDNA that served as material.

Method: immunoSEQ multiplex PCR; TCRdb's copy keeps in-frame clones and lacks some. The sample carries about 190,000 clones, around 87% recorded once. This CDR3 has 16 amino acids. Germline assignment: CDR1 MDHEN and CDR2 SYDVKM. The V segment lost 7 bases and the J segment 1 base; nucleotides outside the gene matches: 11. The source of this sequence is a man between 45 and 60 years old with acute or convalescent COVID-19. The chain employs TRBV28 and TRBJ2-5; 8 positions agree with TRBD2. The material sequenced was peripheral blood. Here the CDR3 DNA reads TGTGCCAGCACCCCCCGGGGTACTAGCGGCCAAGAGACCCAGTACTTC. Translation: CASTPRGTSGQETQYF.